These 8 T cell receptor beta chains were sequenced from one sample in a study of cytomegalovirus exposure and HLA in healthy donors. Data came from immunoSEQ multiplex PCR; TCRdb stores just in-frame clones and leaves some out. The table has about 400,000 clones, roughly 89% seen once; the top ten hold 0.83%. Sequences were obtained from PBMCs. These TCRs come from a woman aged 18 to 35 in good health and CMV-seronegative.

The chain uses TRBV5-1 and TRBJ1-1; unclear D gene. The CDR3 consists of 13 residues. Looked up from germline, CDR1 is SGHRS and CDR2 is YFSETQ. Trimming shortened V by 4 bases and J by 5 bases, and 12 bases separated the two germline ends. The CDR3 reads CASSAARGTEAFF. For the CDR3, the DNA is TGCGCCAGCAGCGCCGCCCGGGGAACTGAAGCTTTCTTT.

The chain links TRBV6-5 to TRBJ2-5; 7 nucleotides agree with TRBD2. Unmatched junction bases numbered 4, after V lost 5 bases and J lost 4 bases. Germline-derived CDR1 and CDR2 are MNHEY and SVGAGI. The CDR3 is 13 amino acids. The CDR3 DNA follows: TGTGCCAGCAGTCGATCGGGAGGAGAGACCCAGTACTTC. It is translated as CASSRSGGETQYF.

J is TRBJ2-2 and V is TRBV28, with D perhaps TRBD1 (6 bases). The length of the CDR3 is 14 residues. The V gene's germline CDR1 is MDHEN and CDR2 SYDVKM. V was shortened by 8 bases and J by 7 bases, with 17 bases between the two germline ends. This chain's CDR3 is CASHNDRSSGELFF. The CDR3 DNA follows: TGTGCCAGCCATAACGACAGGTCAAGCGGGGAGCTGTTTTTT.

This clone showed up just a few times. This chain joins TRBV7-7 and TRBJ1-2; 11 bases match TRBD1. The junction had 14 bases not matched to a gene; V was cut back by 7 bases and J by 13 bases. Germline CDR1 is SSHAT and CDR2 is FNYEAQ (reference sequence). This CDR3 contains 14 residues. CDR3 nucleotide sequence: TGTGCCAGCACCGCGGACAGGGGGCTGCCCTGTGGCACCTTC. This encodes CASTADRGLPCGTF. The variable domain in full, with the rest retrieved from reference TRBV7-7 and TRBJ1-2, is GAGVSQSPRYKVTKRGQDVTLRCDPISSHATLYWYQQALGQGPEFLTYFNYEAQPDKSGLPSDRFSAERPEGSISTLTIQRTEQRDSAMYRCASTADRGLPCGTFGSGTRLTVV.

The rearrangement links TRBV5-6 to TRBJ2-7; the D gene is possibly TRBD2 (6 bases). This CDR3 has 13 amino acids. V shed 2 bases and J shed 5 bases, with 11 bases lying between them. Germline CDR1 and CDR2: SGHDT and YYEEEE. The CDR3 spells CASSFEEGHEQYF. DNA for the CDR3: TGTGCCAGCAGCTTTGAGGAGGGCCACGAGCAGTACTTC.

V and J are TRBV10-1 and TRBJ2-1; 8 positions agree with TRBD1. Germline CDR1 reads WNHNN; CDR2 reads SYGVQD (reference sequence). V dropped 1 base and J dropped 6; count of bases not matched to a gene: 2. This CDR3 has 14 amino acids. The CDR3 region has the DNA TGCGCCAGCAGTGAGTTGGGACAGGCCAATGAGCAGTTCTTC. Translating it yields CASSELGQANEQFF.

The J gene is TRBJ2-1, the V gene TRBV27, with D possibly being TRBD1 (5 bases). From germline, CDR1 is MNHEY and CDR2 SMNVEV (reference sequence). Trimming took 3 bases from V and 4 from J, leaving 16 bases between them. The length of the CDR3 is 16 residues. CDR3 sequence reads: CASSFYPPTVYNEQFF. CDR3 in DNA: TGTGCCAGCAGTTTCTACCCCCCGACAGTGTACAATGAGCAGTTCTTC.

V is TRBV5-1 and J is TRBJ2-2; D may be TRBD2 (6 bases). CDR3 length: 13 amino acids. Trimming removed 3 bases at V and 7 bases at J, with 10 bases between. Germline CDR1 SGHRS, CDR2 YFSETQ. CDR3 sequence: CASSWGLSGELFF. Written as DNA, the CDR3 is TGCGCCAGCAGCTGGGGACTTAGCGGGGAGCTGTTTTTT.